Listed here are 26 T cell receptor beta chains from one sample, sequenced in a study of blood T cell repertoires in COVID-19. The data were produced by immunoSEQ multiplex PCR, yet TCRdb's version contains in-frame clones alone and is incomplete. The sample records more than 150,000 clones, roughly 90% being singletons. Input material: peripheral blood. Receptors originate from a woman between 65 and 79 years old with acute or convalescent COVID-19.

The chain couples TRBV28 to TRBJ1-2, with D possibly matching TRBD1 (5 bases). V was trimmed by 6 bases and J by 6 bases, leaving 11 bases between them. Germline V gene data show CDR1 as MDHEN and CDR2 as SYDVKM. The CDR3 is 12 residues long. The DNA for the CDR3 is TGTGCCAGCAGCTTACCGGGGGATGGCTACACCTTC. Protein product: CASSLPGDGYTF.

The rearrangement links TRBV28 to TRBJ1-4, with D maybe TRBD1 (5 bases). Germline assignment: CDR1 MDHEN and CDR2 SYDVKM. The CDR3 sequence is 14 residues long. V shed 4 bases and J shed 8 bases, with 14 bases lying between them. CDR3 sequence (DNA): TGTGCCAGCAGTTCCCCCGGGACTCCAGAAAAACTGTTTTTT. Amino acid sequence: CASSSPGTPEKLFF.

This clone was seen once. The genes are TRBV15 and TRBJ2-3, with D maybe TRBD2 (5 bases). V lost 1 base, J lost 2 bases, and 13 bases lay in between. The germline CDR1 and CDR2 sequences are LNHNV and YYDKDF (reference sequence). This CDR3 comprises 16 residues. The CDR3 DNA reads TGTGCCACCAGCAGAGGGCTGGCGGGCAACACAGATACGCAGTATTTT. Protein sequence: CATSRGLAGNTDTQYF.

The gene calls are TRBV6-2 or TRBV6-3 and TRBJ1-2; possibly TRBD1 for D (5 bases). The CDR3 totals 18 residues. V gave up 0 bases and J gave up 4 bases, with 21 bases separating them. Germline lookup yields CDR1 MNHEY and CDR2 SVGEGT. The CDR3 reads CASSYSSEGRGSSYGYTF. CDR3 nucleotide sequence: TGTGCCAGCAGTTACTCTTCGGAGGGTCGGGGCTCCTCCTATGGCTACACCTTC.

The chain joins TRBV27 to TRBJ2-1; 13 bases match TRBD2. Unmatched junction bases numbered 8, after V lost 5 bases and J lost 7 bases. Looked up from germline, CDR1 is MNHEY and CDR2 is SMNVEV (reference sequence). This CDR3 region has 16 residues. This CDR3 is CASSKYGTSGINEQFF. The DNA for the CDR3 is TGTGCCAGCAGTAAATACGGGACTAGCGGGATAAATGAGCAGTTCTTC.

The chain couples TRBV28 to TRBJ1-5; 9 bases are a match to TRBD1. The V gene's germline CDR1 is MDHEN and CDR2 SYDVKM. The CDR3 is 15 residues long. Trimming cost V 5 bases and J 4 bases; bases outside gene matches: 6. The CDR3 DNA follows: TGTGCCAGCAGTACCGGGACAGGGCGAAATCAGCCCCAGCATTTT. It specifies CASSTGTGRNQPQHF.

CDR3 sequence: CASSLGTTNTGELFF. The DNA of the CDR3 is TGCGCCAGCAGCTTGGGAACTACCAACACCGGGGAGCTGTTTTTT. The J gene is TRBJ2-2, the V gene TRBV5-1; D remains ambiguous. CDR1 is SGHRS and CDR2 is YFSETQ in the germline V gene. The V end was cut by 0 bases, the J end by 2 bases, with 8 bases between. There are 15 residues in the CDR3.

The chain employs TRBV3-1 (or the pseudogene TRBV3-2) and TRBJ2-7; 8 bases fit TRBD1. The germline CDR1 and CDR2 sequences are LGHDT and YNNKEL (reference sequence). Losses at the gene ends were 0 bases for V and 2 bases for J; bases not matched to a gene: 0. The CDR3 length is 14 residues. In nucleotides, the CDR3 is TGTGCCAGCAGCCAAGAGGACAGGGCCTACGAGCAGTACTTC. Translated, it gives CASSQEDRAYEQYF.

The V call is TRBV7-6, the J call TRBJ2-1, with 9 bases that match TRBD2. Trimming cost V 3 bases and J 6 bases; bases outside gene matches: 6. Germline-derived CDR1 and CDR2 are SGHVS and FNYEAQ. This CDR3 is built from 15 residues. The CDR3: CASSFSGREGNEQFF. The CDR3, as DNA: TGTGCCAGCAGCTTCTCGGGGCGGGAGGGCAATGAGCAGTTCTTC.

This chain connects TRBV19 to TRBJ1-3, with 8 bases that match TRBD1. Germline trimming cut 9 bases from V and 3 bases from J; bases unmatched to any gene: 4. Germline values: CDR1 LNHDA, CDR2 SQIVND (reference sequence). The CDR3 loop spans 13 amino acids. The CDR3 DNA is TGTGCCAGCCAGGGGGCGCTTGGAAACACCATATATTTT. Its translation: CASQGALGNTIYF. Full variable domain (missing parts from reference TRBV19 and TRBJ1-3): DGGITQSPKYLFRKEGQNVTLSCEQNLNHDAMYWYRQDPGQGLRLIYYSQIVNDFQKGDIAEGYSVSREKKESFPLTVTSAQKNPTAFYLCASQGALGNTIYFGEGSWLTVV.

Details on this clone: Within the sample, other DNA sequences also encode this same CDR3. J is TRBJ2-3 and V is TRBV5-1; TRBD2 agrees at 8 bases. The germline gives CDR1 SGHRS, CDR2 YFSETQ. The CDR3 loop spans 14 amino acids. V was clipped by 3 bases and J by 2 bases; unmatched bases: 2. The CDR3 reads CASSWGLVTDTQYF. The DNA for the CDR3 is TGCGCCAGCAGCTGGGGACTAGTCACAGATACGCAGTATTTT.

The chain carries TRBV24-1 and TRBJ2-5; 7 bases match TRBD1. Looked up from germline, CDR1 is KGHDR and CDR2 is SFDVKD. The CDR3 runs 14 residues. Unmatched junction bases numbered 3, after V lost 3 bases and J lost 3 bases. CDR3 sequence: CATSDPDRKETQYF. Written as DNA, the CDR3 is TGTGCCACCAGTGATCCGGACAGGAAAGAGACCCAGTACTTC.

This clone was seen a single time. This sequence joins TRBV7-9 and TRBJ2-7; D is unresolved. The CDR3 sequence is 13 residues long. Trimming pared 3 bases from V and 2 bases from J, leaving 8 bases between. Per the germline V gene, CDR1 is SEHNR and CDR2 is FQNEAQ (reference sequence). CDR3 sequence reads: CASSFLETYEQYF. In DNA form, the CDR3 reads TGTGCCAGCAGCTTCCTAGAAACCTACGAGCAGTACTTC.

The chain joins TRBV28 to TRBJ1-4, with D possibly being TRBD1 (6 bases). The CDR3 is made up of 15 amino acids. Trimming removed 6 bases from V and 0 bases from J, with 11 bases in between. The V gene's germline CDR1 is MDHEN and CDR2 SYDVKM. The CDR3 loop is CASRASGATNEKLFF. CDR3 in DNA: TGTGCCAGCAGAGCCTCAGGGGCAACTAATGAAAAACTGTTTTTT.

This sequence joins TRBV6-5 and TRBJ1-6; 7 nucleotides align to TRBD1. Trimming cost V 7 bases and J 7 bases; bases outside gene matches: 10. Germline V gene sequence: CDR1 MNHEY, CDR2 SVGAGI. This CDR3 is 15 amino acids long. The CDR3 is CASTLTGFRNSPLHF. Here the CDR3 DNA reads TGTGCCAGCACCCTGACAGGGTTCCGGAATTCACCCCTCCACTTT.

The gene calls are TRBV24-1 and TRBJ1-1; D remains unclear. From germline, CDR1 is KGHDR and CDR2 SFDVKD. V was pared by 8 bases and J by 3 bases, with 12 bases between. The CDR3 has 13 amino acids. CDR3 nucleotide sequence: TGTGCCACCACCACAGAAGCCGACACTGAAGCTTTCTTT. This sequence encodes CATTTEADTEAFF.

The chain couples TRBV28 to TRBJ1-1; no clear D. CDR3 length: 12 amino acids. Germline V lookup: CDR1 MDHEN, CDR2 SYDVKM. Trimming stripped 2 bases from V and 11 bases from J, with 12 bases between. The DNA for the CDR3 is TGTGCCAGCAGTTTACAAGGACTCCGGGCTTTCTTT. Translating gives CASSLQGLRAFF.

The rearrangement joins TRBV27 to TRBJ2-7, with D perhaps TRBD1 (5 bases). This CDR3 has 14 residues. Trimming pared 4 bases from V and 0 bases from J, leaving 10 bases between. Germline V lookup: CDR1 MNHEY, CDR2 SMNVEV (reference sequence). DNA for the CDR3: TGTGCCAGCAGTTCCCGCAGGGACTCCTACGAGCAGTACTTC. Amino acids: CASSSRRDSYEQYF.

The chain couples TRBV9 to TRBJ2-1, with 9 bases matching TRBD1. From germline, CDR1 is SGDLS and CDR2 YYNGEE. The junction had 3 bases not matched to a gene; V was cut back by 0 bases and J by 2 bases. The CDR3 spans 16 residues. CDR3 bases: TGTGCCAGCAGCGTAGCCGGGACAGGGACCTACAATGAGCAGTTCTTC. Encoded protein: CASSVAGTGTYNEQFF.

The sample holds a few counts of this clone. The genes are TRBV9 and TRBJ2-1; TRBD2 aligns across 14 bases. The CDR3 consists of 16 residues. V lost 4 bases to trimming and J lost 7 bases; unmatched junction nucleotides: 7. Germline V CDR1 and CDR2: SGDLS, YYNGEE. The CDR3: CASSPRLAGGENEQFF. The CDR3 bases are TGTGCCAGCAGCCCACGACTAGCGGGAGGGGAGAATGAGCAGTTCTTC.

This rearrangement joins TRBV19 to TRBJ1-1, with 9 bases aligning to TRBD1. With 3 bases clipped from V and 3 bases from J, the junction kept 2 bases outside the gene matches. Germline CDR1 is LNHDA and CDR2 is SQIVND (reference sequence). This CDR3 region has 14 residues. The CDR3 nucleotides read TGTGCCAGTAGTATCAGGACAGGGGACACTGAAGCTTTCTTT. Translation gives CASSIRTGDTEAFF.

This chain connects TRBV7-9 to TRBJ1-4; D uncertain. The CDR3 consists of 16 residues. Germline values: CDR1 SEHNR, CDR2 FQNEAQ (reference sequence). V was cut by 5 bases and J by 6 bases, with 19 bases left in between. The CDR3 bases are TGTGCCAGCAGCCCGACCCGAGTTGGTGAGGATGAAAAACTGTTTTTT. This translates into CASSPTRVGEDEKLFF.

The chain employs TRBV30 and TRBJ1-2; TRBD1 might be the D (6 bases). Trimming took off 7 bases at V and 2 bases at J, with 8 bases between the two ends. CDR3 length: 11 amino acids. The V gene's germline CDR1 is GTSNPN and CDR2 SVGIG (reference sequence). DNA for the CDR3: TGTGCCTTGGACAGAAACTATGGCTACACCTTC. Encoded protein: CALDRNYGYTF.

The rearrangement links TRBV6-1 to TRBJ1-2, with 7 bases matching TRBD1. The germline CDR1 and CDR2 sequences are MNHNS and SASEGT. V was clipped by 2 bases and J by 3 bases; unmatched bases: 3. The CDR3 runs to 14 residues. In nucleotides, the CDR3 is TGTGCCAGCAGTGAAACCAGGGGGTACTATGGCTACACCTTC. Translating gives CASSETRGYYGYTF.

The CDR3 reads CASSQSSSGSGANEQFF. CDR3 nucleotides: TGTGCCAGCAGCCAATCTAGTAGTGGGTCAGGGGCCAATGAGCAGTTCTTC. The V gene is TRBV3-1 (or the pseudogene TRBV3-2), the J gene TRBJ2-1, with TRBD1 as a possible D gene (6 bases). CDR1 LGHDT and CDR2 YNNKEL come from the germline V gene (reference sequence). Trimming shortened V by 2 bases and J by 6 bases, and 20 bases separated the two germline ends. The CDR3 is 17 residues long.

The chain links TRBV6-2 or TRBV6-3 to TRBJ2-7; 7 bases match TRBD1. Germline CDR1 is MNHEY and CDR2 is SVGEGT. Trimming at V came to 2 bases and at J to 2 bases, leaving 3 bases not matched to a gene. The CDR3 sequence is 14 residues long. The CDR3 reads CASSYDRVAYEQYF. The CDR3 nucleotides read TGTGCCAGCAGTTACGACAGGGTCGCCTACGAGCAGTACTTC.